The 10 T cell receptor beta chains listed next were all sequenced from one sample in a study of blood T cell repertoires in COVID-19. The repertoire was sequenced with immunoSEQ multiplex PCR; TCRdb's copy has only in-frame clones and lacks some. Of about 88,000 clones in the sample, 72% are singletons; the top ten hold roughly 24%. Sample: peripheral blood. These receptors originate from a woman in her sixties or seventies in a cohort sampled during active or convalescent COVID-19.

CDR3 sequence (DNA): TGTGCCACCAGTAGGGGCTCAGGGGGAATTCGGACTGAAGCTTTCTTT. It codes for CATSRGSGGIRTEAFF. The rearrangement links TRBV15 to TRBJ1-1; 7 nucleotides line up with TRBD1. In germline, CDR1 is LNHNV, CDR2 YYDKDF (reference sequence). Trimming at V came to 6 bases and at J to 5 bases, leaving 15 bases not matched to a gene. The CDR3 totals 16 residues.

J is TRBJ2-1 and V is TRBV28, with D perhaps matching TRBD2 (5 bases). Deletions cut 7 bases from V and 5 bases from J, with 18 bases between. The CDR3 spans 15 residues. Germline V gene lookup returns CDR1 MDHEN and CDR2 SYDVKM. CDR3 nucleotide sequence: TGTGCCAGCACCACCGGACTGGGGATGAACAATGAGCAGTTCTTC. The encoded protein is CASTTGLGMNNEQFF.

The J gene is TRBJ2-7, the V gene TRBV7-9; D not certain. Germline assignment: CDR1 SEHNR and CDR2 FQNEAQ (reference sequence). Trimming removed 1 base at V and 0 bases at J, with 7 bases between. The CDR3 extends over 14 amino acids. The CDR3 sequence: CASSLDPSSYEQYF. Here the CDR3 DNA reads TGTGCCAGCAGCTTAGACCCGAGCTCCTACGAGCAGTACTTC.

The chain couples TRBV4-1 to TRBJ1-5; a possible D gene is TRBD1 (6 bases). With 2 bases removed from V and 6 bases from J, the gap between germline ends came to 14 bases. Looked up from germline, CDR1 is MGHRA and CDR2 is YSYEKL. This CDR3 has 15 residues. The DNA of the CDR3 is TGCGCCAGCAGCCAAATGGCGGGGGCGGGTCAGCCCCAGCATTTT. It yields the protein CASSQMAGAGQPQHF.

V is TRBV7-3 and J is TRBJ2-1; 7 bases agree with TRBD2. The germline V gene encodes CDR1 SGHTA and CDR2 FQGTGA. The CDR3 length is 15 residues. J was trimmed by 4 bases and V by 2 bases; bases with no gene match: 5. The CDR3 sequence is CASSLRGGGYNEQFF. The DNA of the CDR3 is TGTGCCAGCAGCTTACGCGGGGGTGGGTACAATGAGCAGTTCTTC.

The J gene is TRBJ1-5, the V gene TRBV7-9; D is unresolved. CDR3 length equals 13 residues. The germline V gene encodes CDR1 SEHNR and CDR2 FQNEAQ (reference sequence). V was shortened by 5 bases and J by 1 base, with 6 bases between the two germline ends. Here the CDR3 DNA reads TGTGCCAGCAGCCTACTCAGCAATCAGCCCCAGCATTTT. Its translation: CASSLLSNQPQHF.

The chain has TRBV19 and TRBJ2-6, with TRBD1 matching over 8 bases. Germline V lookup: CDR1 LNHDA, CDR2 SQIVND (reference sequence). The CDR3 is 18 amino acids. With 7 bases clipped from V and 0 bases from J, the junction kept 11 bases outside the gene matches. CDR3 nucleotide sequence: TGTGCCAGTAACCGACCGGGACAGGTTCCCTCTGGGGCCAACGTCCTGACTTTC. Its protein product is CASNRPGQVPSGANVLTF.

The chain recombines TRBV18 with TRBJ1-1, with D hard to call. V was pared by 1 base and J by 3 bases, with 6 bases between. Per germline, CDR1 KGHSH and CDR2 LQKENI. CDR3 length: 13 residues. The CDR3 region has the DNA TGTGCCAGCTCACCACAACGGGACACTGAAGCTTTCTTT. This translates into CASSPQRDTEAFF.

The chain is built from TRBV11-2 and TRBJ2-5; TRBD2 matches at 9 bases. Germline V gene data show CDR1 as SGHAT and CDR2 as FQNNGV. The CDR3 runs to 15 residues. The V and J ends lost 3 bases and 0 bases, in that order; junction bases with no gene match: 2. Here the CDR3 DNA reads TGTGCCAGCAGCTTCATAGCGGGGGACCAAGAGACCCAGTACTTC. It translates to CASSFIAGDQETQYF.

The chain carries TRBV7-2 and TRBJ1-4, with TRBD1 matching 7 bases. V shed 2 bases, J shed 5 bases, and the junction held 5 bases outside the gene matches. This CDR3 is built from 15 residues. Per germline, CDR1 SGHTA and CDR2 FQGNSA. CDR3 loop: CASSLYDRVNEKLFF. The CDR3 DNA reads as TGTGCCAGCAGCTTATACGACAGGGTAAATGAAAAACTGTTTTTT.